Reported below is one T cell receptor beta chain. There is no known antigen for this receptor. The sample holds no much larger clone one base away, and base qualities are not on file. Library preparation used the immunoSEQ multiplex PCR assay. The source is immuneACCESS, and TCRdb retained only in-frame sequences with V and J called. Part of the clones is not carried over; for the studies checked, unresolved V genes explain less than half of this, and the remainder is unexplained. The sample table records some 87,000 clones; just under 95% of these occur just once. The top ten clones comprise 0.35% to 0.45% of the sample. This record comes from a study of technical replicates of blood from four donors (dated by TCRdb to the late 2010s). Measured from the cysteine to the phenylalanine, the CDR3 is 15 residues long. The CDR3 DNA has 45 bases and is translated from base 1. Trimming at the junction amounts to 6 bases on V and 2 bases on J, and the germline ends lie 15 bases apart. The germline V gene yields MNHNS for CDR1 and SASEGT for CDR2.

The sample comprised T cells isolated from PBMCs. Here the chain combines TRBV6-1 and TRBJ2-3, with a weak D call of TRBD2 (5 bases match). This receptor was obtained from a human donor in good health. The encoded CDR3 is CASRADGIVTDTQYF. The sequenced DNA is TGTGCCAGCAGGGCGGACGGGATAGTCACAGATACGCAGTATTTT.